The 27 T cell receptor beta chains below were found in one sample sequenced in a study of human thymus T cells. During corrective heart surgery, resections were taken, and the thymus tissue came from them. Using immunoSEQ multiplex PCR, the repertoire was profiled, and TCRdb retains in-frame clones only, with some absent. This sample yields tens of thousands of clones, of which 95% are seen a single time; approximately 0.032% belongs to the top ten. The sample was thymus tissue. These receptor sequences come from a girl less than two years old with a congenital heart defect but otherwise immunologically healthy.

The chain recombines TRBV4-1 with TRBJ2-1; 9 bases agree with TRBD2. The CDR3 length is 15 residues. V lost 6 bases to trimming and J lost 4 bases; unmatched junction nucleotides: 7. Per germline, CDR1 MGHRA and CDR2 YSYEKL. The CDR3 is CASRDSGSGYNEQFF. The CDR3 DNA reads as TGCGCCAGCAGAGATAGCGGGAGCGGTTACAATGAGCAGTTCTTC.

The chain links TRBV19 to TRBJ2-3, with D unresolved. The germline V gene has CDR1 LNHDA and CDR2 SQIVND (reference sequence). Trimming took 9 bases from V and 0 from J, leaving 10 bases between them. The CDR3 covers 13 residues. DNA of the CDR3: TGTGCCAGCAGGTTTACTAGCACAGATACGCAGTATTTT. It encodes CASRFTSTDTQYF.

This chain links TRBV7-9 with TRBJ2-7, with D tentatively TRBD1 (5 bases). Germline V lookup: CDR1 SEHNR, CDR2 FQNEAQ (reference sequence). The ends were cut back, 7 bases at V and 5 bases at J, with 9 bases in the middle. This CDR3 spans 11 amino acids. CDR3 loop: CASTKGHEQYF. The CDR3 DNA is TGTGCCAGCACCAAGGGGCACGAGCAGTACTTC.

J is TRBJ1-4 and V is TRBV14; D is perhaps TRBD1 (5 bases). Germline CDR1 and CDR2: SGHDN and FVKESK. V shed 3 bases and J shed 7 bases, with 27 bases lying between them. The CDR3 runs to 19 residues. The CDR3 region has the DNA TGTGCCAGCAGCCACCTCCAGGCAGACAGCCGTTCGGACCCTGAAAAACTGTTTTTT. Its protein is CASSHLQADSRSDPEKLFF. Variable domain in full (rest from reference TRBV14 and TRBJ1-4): EAGVTQFPSHSVIEKGQTVTLRCDPISGHDNLYWYRRVMGKEIKFLLHFVKESKQDESGMPNNRFLAERTGGTYSTLKVQPAELEDSGVYFCASSHLQADSRSDPEKLFFGSGTQLSVL.

Here the CDR3 reads CASSRVFGDTQYF. CDR3 bases: TGTGCCAGCAGCCGGGTGTTCGGAGATACGCAGTATTTT. The chain links TRBV14 to TRBJ2-3, with D unresolved. The CDR3 covers 13 residues. Germline CDR1 is SGHDN and CDR2 is FVKESK. V gave up 4 bases and J gave up 5 bases, with 10 bases separating them. The whole variable domain, remainder taken from reference TRBV14 and TRBJ2-3, is EAGVTQFPSHSVIEKGQTVTLRCDPISGHDNLYWYRRVMGKEIKFLLHFVKESKQDESGMPNNRFLAERTGGTYSTLKVQPAELEDSGVYFCASSRVFGDTQYFGPGTRLTVL.

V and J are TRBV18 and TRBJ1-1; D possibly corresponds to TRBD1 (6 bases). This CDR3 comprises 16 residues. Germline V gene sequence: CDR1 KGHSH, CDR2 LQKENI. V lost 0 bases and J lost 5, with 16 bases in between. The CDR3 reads CASSPPPGDVGTEAFF. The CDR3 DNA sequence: TGTGCCAGCTCACCACCGCCAGGGGATGTTGGGACTGAAGCTTTCTTT.

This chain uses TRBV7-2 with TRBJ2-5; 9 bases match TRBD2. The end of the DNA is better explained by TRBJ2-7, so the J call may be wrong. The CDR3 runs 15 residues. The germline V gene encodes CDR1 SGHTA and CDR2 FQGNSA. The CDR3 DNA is TGTGCCAGCAGCTTAGGACTAGCGGAGTGGTACGAGCAGTACTTC. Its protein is CASSLGLAEWYEQYF.

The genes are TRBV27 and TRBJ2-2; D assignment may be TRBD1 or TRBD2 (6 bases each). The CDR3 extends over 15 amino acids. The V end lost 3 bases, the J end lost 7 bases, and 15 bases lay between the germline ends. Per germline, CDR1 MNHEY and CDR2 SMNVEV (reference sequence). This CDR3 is CASSFKTQGGGELFF. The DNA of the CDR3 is TGTGCCAGCAGTTTCAAAACACAGGGAGGCGGGGAGCTGTTTTTT.

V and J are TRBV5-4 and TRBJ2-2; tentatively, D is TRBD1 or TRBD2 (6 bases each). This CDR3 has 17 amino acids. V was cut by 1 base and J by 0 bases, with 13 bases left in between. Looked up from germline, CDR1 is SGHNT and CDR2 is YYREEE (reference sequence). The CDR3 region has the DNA TGTGCCAGCAGCTTGTCCTTGGGGGGCGCGAACACCGGGGAGCTGTTTTTT. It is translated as CASSLSLGGANTGELFF. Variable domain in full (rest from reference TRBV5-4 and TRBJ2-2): ETGVTQSPTHLIKTRGQQVTLRCSSQSGHNTVSWYQQALGQGPQFIFQYYREEENGRGNFPPRFSGLQFPNYSSELNVNALELDDSALYLCASSLSLGGANTGELFFGEGSRLTVL.

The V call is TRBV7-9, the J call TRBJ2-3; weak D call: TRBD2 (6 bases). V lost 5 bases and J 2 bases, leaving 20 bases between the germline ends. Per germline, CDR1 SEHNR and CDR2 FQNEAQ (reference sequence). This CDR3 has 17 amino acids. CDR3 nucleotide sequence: TGTGCCAGCAGCCCTGAGCAGCGTTGGGGGGTCACAGATACGCAGTATTTT. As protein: CASSPEQRWGVTDTQYF.

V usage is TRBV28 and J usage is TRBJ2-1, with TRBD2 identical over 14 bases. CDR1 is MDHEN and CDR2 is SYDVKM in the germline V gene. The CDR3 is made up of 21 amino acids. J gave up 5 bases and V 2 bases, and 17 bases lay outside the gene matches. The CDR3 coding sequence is TGTGCCAGCAGTTTAACCAGGGCGGGACTAGCGGGAGAGGGGGTTCACAATGAGCAGTTCTTC. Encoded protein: CASSLTRAGLAGEGVHNEQFF.

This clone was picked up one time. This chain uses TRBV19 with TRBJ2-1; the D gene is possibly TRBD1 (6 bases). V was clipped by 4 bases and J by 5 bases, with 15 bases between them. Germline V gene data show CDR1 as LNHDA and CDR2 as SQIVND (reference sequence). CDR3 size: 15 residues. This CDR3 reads CASSTRTVHNNEQFF. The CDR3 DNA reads TGTGCCAGTAGTACCCGGACAGTCCACAACAATGAGCAGTTCTTC.

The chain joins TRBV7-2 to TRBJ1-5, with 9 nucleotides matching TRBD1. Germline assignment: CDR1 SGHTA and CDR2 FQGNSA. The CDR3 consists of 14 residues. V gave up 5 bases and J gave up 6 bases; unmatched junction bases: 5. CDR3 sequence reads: CASSQGQGSQPQHF. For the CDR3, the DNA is TGTGCCAGCAGCCAGGGACAGGGTAGTCAGCCCCAGCATTTT.

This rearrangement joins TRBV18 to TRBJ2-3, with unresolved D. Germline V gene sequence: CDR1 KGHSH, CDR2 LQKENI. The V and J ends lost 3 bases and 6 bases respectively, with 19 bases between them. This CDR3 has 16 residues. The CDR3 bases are TGTGCCAGCTCACCGTTCCCCCACAAACGGGTGGATACGCAGTATTTT. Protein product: CASSPFPHKRVDTQYF.

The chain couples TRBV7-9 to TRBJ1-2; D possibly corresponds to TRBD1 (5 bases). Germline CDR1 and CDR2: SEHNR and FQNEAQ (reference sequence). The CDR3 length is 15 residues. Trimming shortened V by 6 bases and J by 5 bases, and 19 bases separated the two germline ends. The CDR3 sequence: CASSDTPGRKYGYTF. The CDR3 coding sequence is TGTGCCAGCAGTGATACTCCGGGACGGAAATATGGCTACACCTTC.

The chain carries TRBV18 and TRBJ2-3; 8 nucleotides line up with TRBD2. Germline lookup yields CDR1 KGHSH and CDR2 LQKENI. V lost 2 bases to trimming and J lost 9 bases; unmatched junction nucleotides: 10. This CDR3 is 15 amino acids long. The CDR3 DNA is TGTGCCAGCTCACCAGGGGAAGCGGGAGAGGTAACGCAGTATTTT. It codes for CASSPGEAGEVTQYF. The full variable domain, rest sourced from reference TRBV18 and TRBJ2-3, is NAGVMQNPRHLVRRRGQEARLRCSPMKGHSHVYWYRQLPEEGLKFMVYLQKENIIDESGMPKERFSAEFPKEGPSILRIQQVVRGDSAAYFCASSPGEAGEVTQYFGPGTRLTVL.

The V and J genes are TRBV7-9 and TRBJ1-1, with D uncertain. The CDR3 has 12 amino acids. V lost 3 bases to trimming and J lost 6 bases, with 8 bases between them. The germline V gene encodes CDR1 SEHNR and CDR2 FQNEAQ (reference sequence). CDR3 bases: TGTGCCAGCAGCTTCAACAGCGCTGAAGCTTTCTTT. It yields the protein CASSFNSAEAFF. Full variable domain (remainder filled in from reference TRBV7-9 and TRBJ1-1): DTGVSQNPRHKITKRGQNVTFRCDPISEHNRLYWYRQTLGQGPEFLTYFQNEAQLEKSRLLSDRFSAERPKGSFSTLEIQRTEQGDSAMYLCASSFNSAEAFFGQGTRLTVV.

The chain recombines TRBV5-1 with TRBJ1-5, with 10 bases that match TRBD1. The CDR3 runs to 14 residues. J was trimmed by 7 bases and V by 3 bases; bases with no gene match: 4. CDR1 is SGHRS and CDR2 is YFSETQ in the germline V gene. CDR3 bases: TGCGCCAGCAGCTCGACAGGGGGCGACCAGCCCCAGCATTTT. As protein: CASSSTGGDQPQHF. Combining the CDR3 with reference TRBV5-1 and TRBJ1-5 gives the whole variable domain KAGVTQTPRYLIKTRGQQVTLSCSPISGHRSVSWYQQTPGQGLQFLFEYFSETQRNKGNFPGRFSGRQFSNSRSEMNVSTLELGDSALYLCASSSTGGDQPQHFGDGTRLSIL.

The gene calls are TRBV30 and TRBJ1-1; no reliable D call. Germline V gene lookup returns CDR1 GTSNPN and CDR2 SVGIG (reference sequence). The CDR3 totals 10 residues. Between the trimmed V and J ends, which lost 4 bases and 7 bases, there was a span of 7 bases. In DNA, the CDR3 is TGTGCCTGGATATGTTTTGAAGCTTTCTTT. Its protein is CAWICFEAFF. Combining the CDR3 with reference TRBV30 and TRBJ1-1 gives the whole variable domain SQTIHQWPATLVQPVGSPLSLECTVEGTSNPNLYWYRQAAGRGLQLLFYSVGIGQISSEVPQNLSASRPQDRQFILSSKKLLLSDSGFYLCAWICFEAFFGQGTRLTVV.

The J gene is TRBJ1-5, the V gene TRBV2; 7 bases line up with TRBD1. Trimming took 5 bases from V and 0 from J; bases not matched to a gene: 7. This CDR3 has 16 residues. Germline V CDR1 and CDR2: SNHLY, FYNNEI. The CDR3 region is CASSRDSSDSNQPQHF. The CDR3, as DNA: TGTGCCAGCAGTCGGGACAGTTCGGATAGCAATCAGCCCCAGCATTTT.

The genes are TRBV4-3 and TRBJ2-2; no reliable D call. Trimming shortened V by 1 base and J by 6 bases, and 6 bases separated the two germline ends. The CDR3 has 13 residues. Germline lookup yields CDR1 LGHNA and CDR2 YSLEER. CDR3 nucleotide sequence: TGCGCCAGCAGCCAAGGGGTCGCCGGGGAGCTGTTTTTT. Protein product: CASSQGVAGELFF.

CDR3 region: CASSLGFPATNEKLFF. CDR3 DNA: TGTGCCAGCAGCTTAGGGTTTCCCGCAACTAATGAAAAACTGTTTTTT. The chain joins TRBV7-8 to TRBJ1-4; D not resolved. Trimming took 1 base from V and 0 from J, leaving 9 bases between them. Germline V gene sequence: CDR1 SGHVS, CDR2 FQNEAQ. The CDR3 contains 16 residues. Based on the CDR3 plus reference TRBV7-8 and TRBJ1-4, the full variable domain is GAGVSQSPRYKVAKRGQDVALRCDPISGHVSLFWYQQALGQGPEFLTYFQNEAQLDKSGLPSDRFFAERPEGSVSTLKIQRTQQEDSAVYLCASSLGFPATNEKLFFGSGTQLSVL.

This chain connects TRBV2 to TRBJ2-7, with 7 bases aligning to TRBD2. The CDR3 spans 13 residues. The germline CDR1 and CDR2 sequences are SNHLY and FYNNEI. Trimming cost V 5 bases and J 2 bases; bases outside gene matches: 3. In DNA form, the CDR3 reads TGTGCCAGCAGTAAGACTAGCCCCTACGAGCAGTACTTC. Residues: CASSKTSPYEQYF.

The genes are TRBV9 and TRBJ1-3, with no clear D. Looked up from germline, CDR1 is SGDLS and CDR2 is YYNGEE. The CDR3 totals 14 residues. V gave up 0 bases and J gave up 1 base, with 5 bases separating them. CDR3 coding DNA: TGTGCCAGCAGCGTAGAAGGGTCTGGAAACACCATATATTTT. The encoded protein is CASSVEGSGNTIYF.

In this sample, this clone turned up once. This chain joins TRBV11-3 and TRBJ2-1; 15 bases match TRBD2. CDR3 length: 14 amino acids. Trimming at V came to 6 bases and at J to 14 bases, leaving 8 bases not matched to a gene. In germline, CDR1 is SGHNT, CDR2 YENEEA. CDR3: CASSPGLAGGGKFF. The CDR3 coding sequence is TGTGCCAGCAGTCCAGGACTAGCGGGAGGGGGAAAGTTCTTC.

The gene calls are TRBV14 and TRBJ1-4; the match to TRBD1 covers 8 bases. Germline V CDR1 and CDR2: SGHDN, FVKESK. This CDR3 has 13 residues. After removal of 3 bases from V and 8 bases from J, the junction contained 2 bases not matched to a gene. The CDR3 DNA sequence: TGTGCCAGCAGCCACAGGGGGCGAGAAAAACTGTTTTTT. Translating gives CASSHRGREKLFF.

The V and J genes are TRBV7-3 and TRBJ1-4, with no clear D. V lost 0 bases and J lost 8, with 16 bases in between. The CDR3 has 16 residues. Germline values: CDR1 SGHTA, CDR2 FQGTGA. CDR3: CASSLTYPGVREKLFF. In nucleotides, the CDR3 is TGTGCCAGCAGCTTAACGTACCCGGGTGTGAGAGAAAAACTGTTTTTT.